This T cell receptor (beta chain) is from a study of T-cell memory formation after mild COVID-19 (dated by TCRdb to about 2021). As for the study more broadly: Most TCR sequence clusters were specific to one of the two donors. The cohort comprised two young, previously healthy adult volunteers, one female and one male. In a couple of donors, T-cell clones that expanded and contracted after mild COVID-19 were tracked by sequencing TCRalpha and TCRbeta repertoires over time. Results and caveats for the whole study, not just this receptor: Contracting CD4+ clones were located mainly in the CM and EM memory subsets, whereas CD8+ clones were found to be enriched in EMRA. SARS-CoV-2 specificity of the second-wave clones peaking on day 37 was not confirmed. The study covered only a couple of mild cases, and larger cohorts including severe cases with pre-infection samples were considered necessary. Clones that contracted from day 15 to 85 showed balanced CD4/CD8 phenotypes, whereas a second wave of clones that expanded from day 15 to 37 leaned towards CD4+. Some responding clones were found in pre-infection memory, which suggests that pre-existing cross-reactive memory T cells took part in the SARS-CoV-2 response.

Ficoll-Paque density gradient centrifugation was the method used to isolate PBMCs. On this clonotype itself: It lacks a known antigen. Per-base quality was not reported, and no clone a single base away is much larger than it.

Trimming takes 4 bases from V and 2 bases from J, and the germline ends sit 8 bases apart. According to the germline V gene (reference sequence), CDR1 reads SGHKS and CDR2 reads YYEKEE. The CDR3 goes from the cysteine to the phenylalanine over 13 residues. CDR3 DNA only is kept here, 39 bases in frame from base 1. The listed sequencing device is Illumina NovaSeq 6000. TCRalpha and TCRbeta cDNA libraries were built by 5'RACE with constant-segment primers, adding sample barcodes and unique molecular identifiers. RNA was extracted from every sample with Trizol reagent. The libraries were amplified in two PCR steps, and the second step added a second sample barcode and Illumina TruSeq adapters. Libraries were sequenced on an Illumina NovaSeq with 2 x 150 bp paired-end reads. The authors' analysis ran thus. With migec v1.2.7, reads were demultiplexed and then collapsed into UMI-guided consensus sequences. Using mixcr v2.1.11, UMI consensuses were aligned to TRA and TRB V and J templates and then assembled into clonotypes. Expanded or contracted clonotypes were those called significant by both edgeR and NoisET, with noise models trained on biological replicates. For edgeR calls, the thresholds were a false discovery rate-adjusted p below 0.01 and a log2 fold-change of 1. As an exploratory analysis of dynamics, max-normalized trajectories of the 1000 most abundant clonotypes were examined with PCA combined with hierarchical clustering. Separately sequenced CD4+ and CD8+ repertoires were used to assign the CD4 or CD8 phenotype of responding clones. The public reads were quality trimmed at Q25 with fastp and then assembled into clones with MiXCR by TCRdb, keeping productive beta chains. One record per CDR3 amino acid sequence lists the most common genes and DNA. The V and J calls come from TCRdb's annotation, not from the publication. The sample records over 300,000 distinct CDR3 sequences, 20% to 25% of which are singletons. Around a fifth of the sample is taken by the ten largest.

Material: PBMCs or a T cell subset sorted from them (not recorded which). The chain was built from TRBV5-5 and TRBJ2-3, with the D gene call left open. The receptor's source is a man aged 18 to 29 who had mild COVID-19 (a few samples of this study predate the infection). The sample titles of this study are shuffled in the database, so cell type and time point are left out; the donor was told from shared clones. In nucleotides, the sequence is TGTGCCAGCAGCGGGCCTCTCACAGATACGCAGTATTTT. Translated, this gives CASSGPLTDTQYF. The full variable domain, completed from the reference TRBV5-5 and TRBJ2-3 proteins outside the CDR3, reads DAGVTQSPTHLIKTRGQQVTLRCSPISGHKSVSWYQQVLGQGPQFIFQYYEKEERGRGNFPDRFSARQFPNYSSELNVNALLLGDSALYLCASSGPLTDTQYFGPGTRLTVL.